This T cell receptor (beta chain) is drawn from a study of blood T cells in healthy people across ages. The study, taken as a whole, reports: Considered underestimates were the diversity estimates obtained from one million T cells.

This CDR3 comprises 14 residues. CDR1 is SQVTM and CDR2 is ANQGSEA in the germline V gene. Deletions cut 4 bases from V and 8 bases from J, with 19 bases between. The second PCR ran about 6 to 12 cycles with a sample-barcoded 5' primer and J-beta primers. A single record per CDR3 protein comes from TCRdb applying MiXCR to the 5' RACE reads. Here the sample spans some 1.8 million distinct CDR3 sequences, around 40% being singletons. With respect to this clonotype: Antigen unknown.

The J gene is TRBJ2-3, the V gene TRBV29-1, with D tentatively TRBD1 (6 bases). Sequencing was carried out using blood. This clonotype originated in a human donor in good health. In nucleotides, the CDR3 is TGCAGCGTTGTTTGGACAGTGGGGTATGTTACGCAGTATTTT. Translation: CSVVWTVGYVTQYF.